These 7 T cell receptor beta chains share one sample of origin, sequenced in a study of blood T cell repertoires in COVID-19. Sequencing was performed with immunoSEQ multiplex PCR; in TCRdb, only in-frame clones are kept and a portion is missing. The sample contains about 300,000 clones, 65% to 90% of which appear only once. Source material: PBMCs or T cells enriched from blood (not recorded which). The receptor set was obtained from a man younger than 40 who had recovered from COVID-19.

The chain uses TRBV4-1 and TRBJ2-1; 7 bases are shared with TRBD2. Germline values: CDR1 MGHRA, CDR2 YSYEKL. The V and J ends lost 1 base and 4 bases, in that order; junction bases with no gene match: 4. There are 15 residues in the CDR3. The CDR3 nucleotides are TGCGCCAGCAGCCAAGTGACTAGCTCTTACAATGAGCAGTTCTTC. As protein: CASSQVTSSYNEQFF.

V is TRBV5-5 and J is TRBJ1-2; the D gene is possibly TRBD1 (5 bases). CDR1 is SGHKS and CDR2 is YYEKEE in the germline V gene (reference sequence). Trimming pared 6 bases from V and 7 bases from J, leaving 22 bases between. The CDR3 has 15 amino acids. The CDR3 is CASTRGGPRTTGYTF. In DNA, the CDR3 is TGTGCCAGCACCCGGGGGGGTCCCCGGACCACTGGCTACACCTTC.

The chain has TRBV15 and TRBJ1-5, with 11 positions matching TRBD1. The trim removed 3 bases at V and 0 bases at J, leaving 4 bases unmatched. Germline loops: CDR1 LNHNV, CDR2 YYDKDF (reference sequence). This CDR3 region has 17 residues. The CDR3 DNA follows: TGTGCCACCAGCAGCCGGGACAGGGGGTTTAGCAATCAGCCCCAGCATTTT. It specifies CATSSRDRGFSNQPQHF.

V gene TRBV3-1 (or the pseudogene TRBV3-2) combines with J gene TRBJ2-2; possible D gene TRBD2, 7 bases. Germline values: CDR1 LGHDT, CDR2 YNNKEL (reference sequence). Trimming took 4 bases from V and 4 from J, leaving 13 bases between them. This CDR3 contains 15 residues. The CDR3 reads CASSRGRGSTGELFF. The CDR3 DNA reads as TGTGCCAGCAGCCGGGGGCGGGGGAGCACCGGGGAGCTGTTTTTT.

This clone showed up just a few times. The chain carries TRBV3-1 (or the pseudogene TRBV3-2) and TRBJ2-7; 11 bases match TRBD2. The germline V gene has CDR1 LGHDT and CDR2 YNNKEL (reference sequence). With 4 bases clipped from V and 7 bases from J, the junction kept 6 bases outside the gene matches. The CDR3 has 14 amino acids. For the CDR3, the DNA is TGTGCCAGCAGCCCCCAACTAGCGGGGGATGAGCAGTACTTC. Translation gives CASSPQLAGDEQYF.

This chain links TRBV10-2 with TRBJ2-3; 12 nucleotides line up with TRBD2. CDR1 is WSHSY and CDR2 is SAAADI in the germline V gene. Unmatched junction bases numbered 8, after V lost 8 bases and J lost 2 bases. The CDR3 totals 16 residues. The CDR3 here is CASRSSGRGFTDTQYF. The CDR3 bases are TGCGCCAGCCGATCTAGCGGGAGGGGTTTCACAGATACGCAGTATTTT.

The chain links TRBV9 to TRBJ1-5; the D is unclear. Trimming took 4 bases from V and 7 from J, leaving 18 bases between them. Germline lookup yields CDR1 SGDLS and CDR2 YYNGEE. The CDR3 consists of 15 residues. The CDR3 DNA reads TGTGCCAGCAGCCCCGGGGTGGTAAAAAACCAGCCCCAGCATTTT. Protein: CASSPGVVKNQPQHF.